What follows is one T cell receptor (beta chain) and its context. This entry comes from a study of blood T cell repertoires in COVID-19. Across the whole study: Sites in the United States, Italy and Spain provided acute and convalescent COVID-19 samples. The cDNA or gDNA used as material had been derived from T cells, B-cell-depleted T cells, or PBMCs.

The germline V gene has CDR1 SGHRS and CDR2 YFSETQ. V lost 4 bases and J lost 1; bases outside the gene matches: 7. The CDR3 is made up of 15 amino acids. In the authors' workflow: Amplifying reference gene primers gave estimates of nucleated cell counts. Data came from immunoSEQ multiplex PCR; TCRdb stores just in-frame clones and leaves some out. That table gives V, J and clone size, and the DNA gave D and trimming. The table includes tens of thousands of clones, around four fifths detected once. This clonotype was sampled from an older woman with acute or convalescent COVID-19. This chain connects TRBV5-1 to TRBJ2-5, with 7 positions matching TRBD1. Sequenced material: peripheral blood. The CDR3 sequence is CASSVPTGAQETQYF. For the CDR3, the DNA is TGCGCCAGCAGCGTACCAACAGGGGCCCAAGAGACCCAGTACTTC.